What follows describes a single T cell receptor beta chain. As yet, its antigen is unknown. Trimming removed 0 bases at V and 1 base at J, with 9 bases between. The length of the CDR3 is 15 residues. Germline-derived CDR1 and CDR2 are SGDLS and YYNGEE. PCR involved 60 Vbeta and 13 Jbeta primers. The method was immunoSEQ multiplex PCR; TCRdb's version includes in-frame clones alone and lacks a portion of them. This sample has 150,000 to 200,000 clones, with 65% to 80% found just once. The sample originates from a study of cytomegalovirus exposure and HLA in healthy donors. Study-level points and caveats: It is likely that the observed cluster of highly shared sequence variants was a sequencing artifact. There were 150 or so TCR beta chains listed as cytomegalovirus-associated.

The chain is built from TRBV9 and TRBJ2-3; D might be TRBD1 (5 bases). The sample was PBMCs. The sequence was collected from a female donor in good health and CMV-seronegative. The CDR3 region has the DNA TGTGCCAGCAGCGTAGGACAGATTGGCACAGATACGCAGTATTTT. This encodes CASSVGQIGTDTQYF.